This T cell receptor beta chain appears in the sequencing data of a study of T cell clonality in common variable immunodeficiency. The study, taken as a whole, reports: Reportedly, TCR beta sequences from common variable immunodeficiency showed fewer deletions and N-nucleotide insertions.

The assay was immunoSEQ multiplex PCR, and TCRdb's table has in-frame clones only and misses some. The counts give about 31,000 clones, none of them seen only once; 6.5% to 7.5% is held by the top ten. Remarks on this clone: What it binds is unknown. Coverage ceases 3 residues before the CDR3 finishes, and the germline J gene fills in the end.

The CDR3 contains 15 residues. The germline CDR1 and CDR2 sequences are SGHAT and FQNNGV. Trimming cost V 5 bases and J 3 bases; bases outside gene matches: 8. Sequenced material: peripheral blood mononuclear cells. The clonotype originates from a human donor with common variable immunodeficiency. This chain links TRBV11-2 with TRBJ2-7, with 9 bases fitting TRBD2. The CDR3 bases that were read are TGTGCCAGCAGCCGCAGCGGGAGGTTCGACTACGAG. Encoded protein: CASSRSGRFDYE. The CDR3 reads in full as CASSRSGRFDYEQYF.